The clone carrying this TCR beta chain was counted once. What it binds is unknown. V was clipped by 3 bases and J by 9 bases, with 18 bases between them. The CDR3 is 16 amino acids. Looked up from germline, CDR1 is MNHEY and CDR2 is SVGAGI. The table came from immunoSEQ multiplex PCR; TCRdb's copy has only in-frame clones and leaves some out. The sample holds fewer than 25,000 clones, 79% seen once. The sample originates from a study of T cell clonotyping in hematopoietic cell transplantation. Whole-study results and caveats: Broader posttransplant TCR repertoire diversity was predicted by graft donor and pretransplant recipient Inverse Simpson Index values. At the given depth, recipient repertoires were over 95% de novo clonotypes. Pathologically expanded recipient clonotypes increased progressively from day 30 to day 180 as diversity fell. No sorting was done, leaving CD4 and CD8 contributions mixed.

The chain combines TRBV6-5 with TRBJ1-6; D gene ambiguous. Sequencing was done on a sample of peripheral blood mononuclear cells. This TCR was sampled from a man aged 60-69 years in good health. Some clones in this sample may be carry-over from other donors' samples. The CDR3 bases are TGTGCCAGCAGTTATATGATAGGCGGTAATCGTTCACCCCTCCACTTT. It specifies CASSYMIGGNRSPLHF.